Here is one T cell receptor beta chain with its context. Its cognate antigen is unknown. Clones were sequenced by immunoSEQ multiplex PCR, and TCRdb holds only the in-frame ones, with some missing. Counted here are about 52,000 clones, about 85% occurring once; the ten biggest clones make up 13% to 15%. The record originates from a study of OX40 agonist ivuxolimab in advanced cancers. Study-wide background: Ivuxolimab, an antibody that agonizes OX40 (CD134), was administered to the patients. Prior anti-PD-1, anti-PD-L1 or anti-CTLA-4 therapy was allowed; 30% to 40% had some. General study findings and limits: At 0.1 to 3.0 mg/kg, CD4+ and CD8+ blood T cells expanded clonally by week 6. More expanded clones were found, on average, in CD8+ than in CD4+ T cells.

J gave up 5 bases and V 3 bases, and 7 bases lay outside the gene matches. CDR1 is SQVTM and CDR2 is ANQGSEA in the germline V gene. CDR3 length equals 14 residues. This clonotype was obtained from an adult with an advanced solid tumor such as melanoma, head and neck, liver or kidney cancer. The J gene is TRBJ2-3, the V gene TRBV29-1, with TRBD2 matching over 8 bases. Source: CD4+ or CD8+ T cells sorted from blood, taken in a trial of the OX40 agonist ivuxolimab. The CDR3 DNA sequence: TGCAGCGTTGAGGGGCGGGGGGAAAAAGATACGCAGTATTTT. It encodes CSVEGRGEKDTQYF.